This TCR beta chain was obtained from a study of blood T cell repertoires in COVID-19. At the level of the study: PBMCs, B-cell-depleted T cells, or T cells were the source of the cDNA or gDNA that made up the material.

Method: immunoSEQ multiplex PCR; TCRdb's copy keeps in-frame clones and lacks some. The table has 50,000 or so clones, approximately 90% seen once. V lost 1 base, J lost 4 bases, and 7 bases lay in between. From germline, CDR1 is LGHDT and CDR2 YNNKEL (reference sequence). The CDR3 consists of 13 residues. Sequencing input: peripheral blood. The rearrangement uses TRBV3-1 (or the pseudogene TRBV3-2) and TRBJ1-2; D perhaps matches TRBD1 (6 bases). This sequence was found in a man older than 75 with acute or convalescent COVID-19. CDR3 coding DNA: TGTGCCAGCAGCCAAGTAGGGGGCTATGGCTACACCTTC. Translation gives CASSQVGGYGYTF.